Below, one TCR beta chain is given with its context. Its antigen is not identified. Following extraction, RNA underwent reverse transcription to cDNA, which served as the sequencing template. TCRdb keeps only in-frame clones here, not all; method: immunoSEQ multiplex PCR. The table shows roughly 180,000 clones, with 50% to 70% occurring only once. PBMCs yielded sorted CD4+ and CD8+ T cells. The source of the sample is a study of CD8+ T cells in alopecia areata. The wider study: Tofacitinib exposure lasted 6 to 18 months, followed by 6 months off drug. General study findings and limits: Against the mouse data, patients shared TCRs less clearly, possibly for HLA reasons. It was lesional scalp, especially alopecia totalis/universalis, that showed higher clonality than normal scalp.

The CDR3 consists of 15 residues. The V gene end was trimmed by 3 bases and the J gene end by 5 bases; junction bases not matched to a gene: 6. Germline V lookup: CDR1 SGHAT, CDR2 FQNNGV. The sequencing used CD4+ T cells sorted from blood, collected at week 0. This chain connects TRBV11-2 to TRBJ2-3; 9 bases are a match to TRBD2. This TCR came from a human donor with alopecia areata. CDR3 DNA sequence: TGTGCCAGCAGCTTGTTGGGACTAGCTGGAGATACGCAGTATTTT. Translated, it gives CASSLLGLAGDTQYF.